The clone carrying this T cell receptor beta chain has a count of ten or more. Its antigen is still unknown. This sample stems from a study of T cell repertoires in cytomegalovirus infection. V lost 4 bases and J 12 bases, leaving 25 bases between the germline ends. This CDR3 has 16 amino acids. Germline V gene data show CDR1 as MDHEN and CDR2 as SYDVKM. Study results and caveats: The response measured ex vivo was dominated by TCR beta clonotypes (HLA-C-restricted and CMV-specific).

TCRdb passed the reads through MiXCR, listing each CDR3 protein once. Altogether approximately 500,000 distinct CDR3 sequences are present, approximately 11% being singletons, with the ten largest covering around 9.6%. Sequencing was done on a sample of PBMCs. The origin of this receptor is a human donor in good health (CMV status not recorded). Some clones in this sample may be carry-over from other donors' samples. This chain links TRBV28 with TRBJ2-1; the D call may be TRBD1 or TRBD2 (5 bases each). The CDR3 coding sequence is TGTGCCAGCAGTTCACGTCGCCGCGAACTAGGACAAGGGCAGTTCTTC. Protein product: CASSSRRRELGQGQFF.